The T cell receptor (beta chain) described here comes from a study of T cell responses to AZD1222 COVID-19 vaccine. Here immunoSEQ multiplex PCR was the method, and the copy in TCRdb shows in-frame clones only, minus some. Here the sample spans under 140,000 clones, 85% to 90% being singletons. This CDR3 contains 15 residues. The V segment lost 5 bases and the J segment 5 bases; nucleotides outside the gene matches: 7. Looked up from germline, CDR1 is WSHSY and CDR2 is SAAADI. Notes on the study in general: It was only a handful of AZD1222 recipients who were seropositive at baseline. The peak T cell response came first, and repertoires were sampled only after it.

As to this clone: Its antigen is as yet unknown.

The V and J genes are TRBV10-2 and TRBJ2-7; TRBD2 matches at 12 bases. Sequences were derived from peripheral blood, sampled 28 days after the second AZD1222 dose. This sequence originates from an adult who received the AZD1222 COVID-19 vaccine. The CDR3 nucleotides are TGCGCCAGCAGTCGAGGACTAGCGGGACCTGACGAGCAGTACTTC. Its protein is CASSRGLAGPDEQYF.